One and the same sample provided the 11 T cell receptor beta chains below, sequenced in a study of blood T cell repertoires in COVID-19. This table comes from immunoSEQ multiplex PCR, and its TCRdb copy is limited to in-frame clones, with some not included. The sample yields around 94,000 clones, around 90% seen once. Material for sequencing was peripheral blood. The receptors come from a man aged 45-65 years with active or convalescent COVID-19.

V usage is TRBV6-5 and J usage is TRBJ2-2, with a weak D call TRBD1 (6 bases). The CDR3 contains 14 residues. In germline, CDR1 is MNHEY, CDR2 SVGAGI. V was shortened by 5 bases and J by 4 bases, with 11 bases between the two germline ends. DNA for the CDR3: TGTGCCAGCAGTCTAACAGGGCTCACCGGGGAGCTGTTTTTT. This codes for CASSLTGLTGELFF.

In its sample, this clone was seen once. This chain uses TRBV2 with TRBJ1-2; 7 bases match TRBD1. Per the germline V gene, CDR1 is SNHLY and CDR2 is FYNNEI. The CDR3 extends over 14 amino acids. The V and J ends lost 3 bases and 9 bases, in that order; junction bases with no gene match: 10. The CDR3 nucleotides read TGTGCCAGCAGTGAGGGAGTGGGACAGAGAAGCTACACCTTC. This encodes CASSEGVGQRSYTF. Full variable domain (outside the CDR3, taken from reference TRBV2 and TRBJ1-2): EPEVTQTPSHQVTQMGQEVILRCVPISNHLYFYWYRQILGQKVEFLVSFYNNEISEKSEIFDDQFSVERPDGSNFTLKIRSTKLEDSAMYFCASSEGVGQRSYTFGSGTRLTVV.

The chain joins TRBV5-1 to TRBJ2-3; TRBD2 agrees at 11 bases. This CDR3 has 14 residues. V lost 7 bases to trimming and J lost 1 base; unmatched junction nucleotides: 2. Per the germline V gene, CDR1 is SGHRS and CDR2 is YFSETQ. The CDR3 region is CASFSGGGTDTQYF. CDR3 sequence (DNA): TGCGCCAGCTTTAGCGGGGGGGGCACAGATACGCAGTATTTT.

The chain employs TRBV10-3 and TRBJ1-1; 7 nucleotides line up with TRBD1. V dropped 8 bases and J dropped 3; count of bases not matched to a gene: 12. The CDR3 has 15 residues. Germline CDR1 and CDR2: ENHRY and SYGVKD. CDR3: CAISGIQGRDTEAFF. For the CDR3, the DNA is TGTGCCATCTCAGGGATACAGGGGCGAGACACTGAAGCTTTCTTT.

This clone is a singleton in its sample. One end of the junction varies from germline; a read error may be responsible. The V gene is TRBV28, the J gene TRBJ1-6; possibly TRBD1 for D (5 bases). Germline loops: CDR1 MDHEN, CDR2 SYDVKM. This CDR3 contains 13 residues. DNA of the CDR3: TGTGCCACCCTAACAGGTGATAACTCACCCCTCCACTTT. It encodes CATLTGDNSPLHF. Drawing the rest from reference TRBV28 and TRBJ1-6, the complete variable domain is DVKVTQSSRYLVKRTGEKVFLECVQDMDHENMFWYRQDPGLGLRLIYFSYDVKMKEKGDIPEGYSVSREKKERFSLILESASTNQTSMYLCATLTGDNSPLHFGNGTRLTVT.

This sequence joins TRBV7-9 and TRBJ2-5; TRBD2 might be the D (7 bases). The CDR3 sequence is 14 residues long. The germline V and J ends were trimmed by 1 base and 5 bases, with 11 bases remaining between them. The germline gives CDR1 SEHNR, CDR2 FQNEAQ (reference sequence). The CDR3 DNA follows: TGTGCCAGCAGCTTAGGGTGGGGGGGCGAGACCCAGTACTTC. It translates to CASSLGWGGETQYF.

This clone was seen a handful of times. The CDR3 coding sequence is TGTGCCAGCATCCCGGGGCAGGGAGGGACTGAAGCTTTCTTT. Amino acid sequence: CASIPGQGGTEAFF. The chain recombines TRBV3-1 (or the pseudogene TRBV3-2) with TRBJ1-1, with D tentatively TRBD1 (5 bases). The CDR3 has 14 amino acids. The ends were cut back, 7 bases at V and 5 bases at J, with 17 bases in the middle. Germline CDR1 reads LGHDT; CDR2 reads YNNKEL (reference sequence).

This chain uses TRBV3-1 (or the pseudogene TRBV3-2) with TRBJ1-5; D unclear. Looked up from germline, CDR1 is LGHDT and CDR2 is YNNKEL (reference sequence). V was pared by 5 bases and J by 3 bases, with 14 bases between. This CDR3 has 15 residues. CDR3 in amino acids: CASSLHPTTNQPQHF. The CDR3 DNA reads TGTGCCAGCAGCTTACATCCGACTACCAATCAGCCCCAGCATTTT.

J is TRBJ2-2 and V is TRBV18; 11 bases agree with TRBD2. Germline CDR1 reads KGHSH; CDR2 reads LQKENI. The CDR3 has 17 residues. J lost 1 base, V lost 2 bases, and 3 bases had no gene match. The CDR3 spells CASSPGLAGLNTGELFF. For the CDR3, the DNA is TGTGCCAGCTCACCAGGACTAGCGGGTCTGAACACCGGGGAGCTGTTTTTT. The variable domain in full, with the rest retrieved from reference TRBV18 and TRBJ2-2, is NAGVMQNPRHLVRRRGQEARLRCSPMKGHSHVYWYRQLPEEGLKFMVYLQKENIIDESGMPKERFSAEFPKEGPSILRIQQVVRGDSAAYFCASSPGLAGLNTGELFFGEGSRLTVL.

J is TRBJ2-5 and V is TRBV7-2; 12 positions match TRBD1. CDR1 and CDR2 (germline): SGHTA, FQGNSA. The ends lost 3 bases at V and 5 bases at J; junction bases unmatched: 4. The CDR3 covers 15 residues. The DNA for the CDR3 is TGTGCCAGCAGCTTGGGACAGGGGGCGATTGAGACCCAGTACTTC. This sequence encodes CASSLGQGAIETQYF.

The chain carries TRBV6-5 and TRBJ2-2, with 9 bases aligning to TRBD2. Germline V gives CDR1 MNHEY, CDR2 SVGAGI. This CDR3 comprises 15 residues. With V trimmed by 6 bases and J by 1 base, 3 bases remained unmatched. This CDR3 reads CASRIAGENTGELFF. For the CDR3, the DNA is TGTGCCAGCAGAATAGCGGGGGAGAACACCGGGGAGCTGTTTTTT.